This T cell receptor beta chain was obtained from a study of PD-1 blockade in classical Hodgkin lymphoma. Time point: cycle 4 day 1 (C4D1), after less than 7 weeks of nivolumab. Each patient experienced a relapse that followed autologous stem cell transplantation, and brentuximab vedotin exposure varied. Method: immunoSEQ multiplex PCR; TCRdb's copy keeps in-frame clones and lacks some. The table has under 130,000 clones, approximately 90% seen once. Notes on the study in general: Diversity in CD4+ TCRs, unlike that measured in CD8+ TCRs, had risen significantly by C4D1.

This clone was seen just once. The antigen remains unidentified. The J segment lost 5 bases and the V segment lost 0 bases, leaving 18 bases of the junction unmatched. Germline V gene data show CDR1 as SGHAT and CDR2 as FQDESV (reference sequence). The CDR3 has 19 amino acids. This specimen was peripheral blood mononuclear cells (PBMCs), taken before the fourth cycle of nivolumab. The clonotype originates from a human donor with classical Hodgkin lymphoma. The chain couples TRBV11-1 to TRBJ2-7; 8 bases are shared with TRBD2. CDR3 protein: CASSLASGLAPWGKDEQYF. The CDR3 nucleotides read TGTGCCAGCAGCTTAGCGAGTGGACTAGCACCCTGGGGTAAGGACGAGCAGTACTTC.